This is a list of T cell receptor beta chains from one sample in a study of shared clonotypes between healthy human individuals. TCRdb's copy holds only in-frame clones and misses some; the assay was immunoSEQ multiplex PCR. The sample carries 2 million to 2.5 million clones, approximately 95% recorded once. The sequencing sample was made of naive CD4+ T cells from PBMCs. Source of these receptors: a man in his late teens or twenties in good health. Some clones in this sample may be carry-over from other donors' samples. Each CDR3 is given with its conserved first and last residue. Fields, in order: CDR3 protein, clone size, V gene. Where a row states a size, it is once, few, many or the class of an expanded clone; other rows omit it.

CDR3 protein: CASSLDGQPQETQYF
clone size: -
V gene: TRBV5-1

CDR3 protein: CASSQGAGVAKNIQYF
clone size: once
V gene: TRBV14

CDR3 protein: CASSVGATSSYEQYF
clone size: -
V gene: TRBV9

CDR3 protein: CASRGGLASWNEQFF
clone size: -
V gene: TRBV6-1

CDR3 protein: CASRSAPRGAVHQETQYF
clone size: -
V gene: TRBV5-1

CDR3 protein: CASSRGGASLEQYF
clone size: -
V gene: TRBV10-1

CDR3 protein: CASSPSKLDYGYTF
clone size: -
V gene: TRBV18

CDR3 protein: CASSLVADFQETQYF
clone size: -
V gene: TRBV5-1

CDR3 protein: CASRPLRGQETQYF
clone size: -
V gene: TRBV28

CDR3 protein: CASSYTVPYGYTF
clone size: -
V gene: TRBV6-1

CDR3 protein: CASSWSGTGIGQETQYF
clone size: -
V gene: TRBV5-1

CDR3 protein: CASSLGLNYNEQFF
clone size: -
V gene: TRBV7-2

CDR3 protein: CSLRPGDRNTGELFF
clone size: -
V gene: TRBV29-1

CDR3 protein: CASSPGLADNEQFF
clone size: once
V gene: TRBV6-6